A selection of T cell receptor beta chains follows, all from one sample in a study of human T cells and chemical hapten exposure. One entry per CDR3 protein, called by TCRdb with MiXCR from the RACE reads. The sample consists of 360,000 or so distinct CDR3 sequences, about 6% of them appearing once. This specimen consisted of whole blood, obtained in connection with sensitization to the hapten diphenylcyclopropenone (DPC). These receptors all come from a woman aged 18-29 years with alopecia areata. Some clones in this sample may be carry-over from other donors' samples. CDR3s include the opening cysteine and the closing phenylalanine or tryptophan. Fields, in order: clone size, V gene, J gene, D gene, CDR3 protein, CDR3 DNA. The D gene is left open where the match is weak. Expanded clones get a size class; other rows say once, few or many, or leave the size out.

size: many
V: TRBV6-5
J: TRBJ1-2
D: .
CDR3: CASSYSRRGVQNYGYTF
DNA: TGTGCCAGCAGTTACTCGAGGCGGGGGGTCCAGAACTATGGCTACACCTTC

size: many
V: TRBV5-6
J: TRBJ1-5
D: .
CDR3: CASSWKNDIQGPQHF
DNA: TGTGCCAGCAGCTGGAAAAACGACATCCAAGGGCCCCAGCATTTT

size: .
V: TRBV24-1
J: TRBJ2-3
D: .
CDR3: CATSEPVTDTQYF
DNA: TGTGCCACCAGTGAACCCGTCACAGATACGCAGTATTTT

size: .
V: TRBV29-1
J: TRBJ2-7
D: TRBD1
CDR3: CSVLGRRGTGPYEQYF
DNA: TGCAGCGTTTTGGGCCGCCGCGGGACAGGGCCCTACGAGCAGTACTTC

size: few
V: TRBV5-1
J: TRBJ1-4
D: .
CDR3: CASSGRDTGNEKLFF
DNA: TGCGCCAGCAGCGGCCGGGACACTGGAAATGAAAAACTGTTTTTT

size: many
V: TRBV20-1
J: TRBJ1-6
D: TRBD1
CDR3: CSARGVEDRGTNSPLHF
DNA: TGCAGTGCTAGAGGCGTGGAGGACAGGGGGACTAATTCACCCCTCCACTTT

size: once
V: TRBV19
J: TRBJ1-1
D: TRBD1
CDR3: CATLDRGYTDAFF
DNA: TGTGCCACCTTGGACAGGGGATATACTGATGCTTTCTTT

size: .
V: TRBV7-9
J: TRBJ1-2
D: .
CDR3: CASSLGTAESEGYTF
DNA: TGTGCCAGCAGCTTAGGGACAGCTGAAAGCGAGGGCTACACCTTC

size: few
V: TRBV6-6
J: TRBJ2-7
D: .
CDR3: CASRPLGRIYEQYF
DNA: TGTGCCAGCAGGCCCCTGGGACGGATCTACGAGCAGTACTTC

size: .
V: TRBV11-2
J: TRBJ2-1
D: TRBD2
CDR3: CASSKEGLAGNEQFF
DNA: TGTGCCAGCAGCAAAGAAGGACTAGCTGGCAATGAGCAGTTCTTC

size: .
V: TRBV6-5
J: TRBJ2-3
D: .
CDR3: CASRPLSGLDTQYF
DNA: TGTGCCAGCAGACCACTTTCAGGGCTAGATACGCAGTATTTT

size: many
V: TRBV29-1
J: TRBJ2-3
D: .
CDR3: CSGSRGDVSTDTQYF
DNA: TGCAGCGGATCCAGAGGGGATGTGAGCACAGATACGCAGTATTTT

size: few
V: TRBV5-6
J: TRBJ1-5
D: .
CDR3: CASSLKAGVMLQPQHF
DNA: TGTGCCAGCAGCTTGAAAGCGGGAGTAATGCTTCAGCCCCAGCATTTT

size: .
V: TRBV5-1
J: TRBJ2-5
D: TRBD2
CDR3: CASSLEGLAGGFQETQYF
DNA: TGCGCCAGCAGCTTGGAAGGACTAGCGGGGGGTTTTCAAGAGACCCAGTACTTC

size: many
V: TRBV25-1
J: TRBJ1-1
D: .
CDR3: CASSDRYGGTEAFF
DNA: TGTGCCAGCAGTGACCGTTACGGGGGCACTGAAGCTTTCTTT

size: many
V: TRBV2
J: TRBJ2-3
D: .
CDR3: CASSEALADTQYF
DNA: TGTGCCAGCAGTGAAGCGCTTGCAGATACGCAGTATTTT

size: .
V: TRBV14
J: TRBJ2-5
D: TRBD2
CDR3: CASSQGRASGGARETQYF
DNA: TGTGCCAGCAGCCAAGGAAGGGCCAGCGGGGGGGCCCGTGAGACCCAGTACTTC

size: .
V: TRBV3-1
J: TRBJ1-1
D: .
CDR3: CASSQDGKEAFF
DNA: TGTGCCAGCAGCCAAGACGGGAAGGAAGCTTTCTTT

size: few
V: TRBV27
J: TRBJ1-3
D: .
CDR3: CASSLGRNSGNTIYF
DNA: TGTGCCAGCAGTTTAGGGCGGAACTCTGGAAACACCATATATTTT

size: many
V: TRBV29-1
J: TRBJ1-2
D: .
CDR3: CSVNSGVEGYTF
DNA: TGCAGCGTTAACTCAGGAGTCGAGGGCTACACCTTC

size: few
V: TRBV9
J: TRBJ2-7
D: .
CDR3: CASSAFGTGGLDEQYF
DNA: TGTGCCAGCAGCGCCTTTGGTACGGGGGGCCTGGACGAGCAGTACTTC

size: .
V: TRBV20-1
J: TRBJ2-6
D: .
CDR3: CSARWTAGANVLTF
DNA: TGCAGTGCTAGATGGACCGCTGGGGCCAACGTCCTGACTTTC

size: many
V: TRBV4-2
J: TRBJ2-3
D: TRBD1
CDR3: CASSQGRTGDADTQYF
DNA: TGTGCCAGCAGCCAAGGACGGACAGGGGATGCAGATACGCAGTATTTT

size: many
V: TRBV28
J: TRBJ2-7
D: TRBD1
CDR3: CASSGPGGGEQYF
DNA: TGTGCCAGCAGTGGGCCAGGGGGCGGCGAGCAGTACTTC

size: .
V: TRBV12-3/TRBV12-4
J: TRBJ1-1
D: .
CDR3: CASSLVFEDTEAFF
DNA: TGTGCCAGCAGTTTAGTATTTGAGGACACTGAAGCTTTCTTT

size: .
V: TRBV5-8
J: TRBJ1-1
D: .
CDR3: CASSYNPSTEAFF
DNA: TGTGCCAGCAGCTATAACCCGAGCACTGAAGCTTTCTTT

size: few
V: TRBV5-1
J: TRBJ2-1
D: TRBD2
CDR3: CASSTGLAEYNEQFF
DNA: TGCGCCAGCAGTACCGGACTAGCGGAGTACAATGAGCAGTTCTTC

size: .
V: TRBV7-9
J: TRBJ2-7
D: TRBD1
CDR3: CASSPGTGGPYEQYF
DNA: TGTGCCAGCAGTCCCGGGACAGGGGGTCCCTACGAGCAGTACTTC

size: many
V: TRBV9
J: TRBJ2-3
D: .
CDR3: CASSVEAGARGNTQYF
DNA: TGTGCCAGCAGCGTAGAGGCGGGGGCCAGGGGGAATACGCAGTATTTT

size: many
V: TRBV12-3/TRBV12-4
J: TRBJ2-1
D: .
CDR3: CASSLIQFNEQFF
DNA: TGTGCCAGCAGTTTAATCCAGTTCAATGAGCAGTTCTTC

size: few
V: TRBV28
J: TRBJ2-3
D: TRBD1
CDR3: CASSLSTGEVGDTQYF
DNA: TGTGCCAGCAGTTTATCGACAGGGGAAGTGGGAGATACGCAGTATTTT

size: many
V: TRBV9
J: TRBJ1-5
D: TRBD1
CDR3: CASSQTGGGNQPQHF
DNA: TGTGCCAGCAGCCAGACAGGGGGCGGCAATCAGCCCCAGCATTTT

size: many
V: TRBV6-6
J: TRBJ1-2
D: TRBD1
CDR3: CASSYTPGQGAGGYTF
DNA: TGTGCCAGCAGTTACACTCCGGGACAGGGGGCCGGTGGCTACACCTTC

size: many
V: TRBV5-5
J: TRBJ2-7
D: .
CDR3: CASSPFLGNYEQYF
DNA: TGTGCCAGCAGCCCGTTTTTAGGGAACTACGAGCAGTACTTC

size: many
V: TRBV12-5
J: TRBJ2-1
D: TRBD1
CDR3: CASVPGQAYNEQFF
DNA: TGTGCTAGTGTCCCGGGACAGGCCTACAATGAGCAGTTCTTC

size: few
V: TRBV12-5
J: TRBJ2-7
D: .
CDR3: CASGQDQREQYF
DNA: TGTGCTAGTGGACAGGACCAGCGCGAGCAGTACTTC

size: .
V: TRBV3-1
J: TRBJ2-3
D: .
CDR3: CASSQGGPGDTDTQYF
DNA: TGTGCCAGCAGCCAAGGTGGACCCGGGGACACAGATACGCAGTATTTT

size: .
V: TRBV2
J: TRBJ2-3
D: .
CDR3: CASTLLGDKEYF
DNA: TGTGCCAGCACCCTCCTTGGGGACAAAGAGTATTTT

size: many
V: TRBV3-1
J: TRBJ1-6
D: .
CDR3: CASSQVPRGLDSPLHF
DNA: TGTGCCAGCAGCCAAGTCCCGAGGGGTTTAGATTCACCCCTCCACTTT

size: few
V: TRBV6-2/TRBV6-3
J: TRBJ2-1
D: .
CDR3: CASSYATAYNEQFF
DNA: TGTGCCAGCAGTTACGCGACAGCCTACAATGAGCAGTTCTTC

size: many
V: TRBV5-6
J: TRBJ1-6
D: .
CDR3: CASSLGQYNSPLHF
DNA: TGTGCCAGCAGCTTGGGGCAGTATAATTCACCCCTCCACTTT

size: many
V: TRBV20-1
J: TRBJ1-5
D: .
CDR3: CSAATANQPQHF
DNA: TGCAGTGCTGCGACAGCCAATCAGCCCCAGCATTTT